These 27 T cell receptor beta chains were sequenced from one sample in a study of response to subunit inactivated influenza vaccine. One entry per CDR3 protein, called by TCRdb with MiXCR from the RT-PCR reads. Of 650,000 to 700,000 distinct CDR3 sequences in the sample, approximately 14% were seen once. The sample in question was PBMCs from blood, obtained 11 to 12 days after vaccination. All receptors come from a man in his fifties who received an inactivated influenza vaccine.

This clonotype was counted a few times. V and J are TRBV6-1 and TRBJ1-4; no clear D. The CDR3 sequence is 17 residues long. Germline V gene data show CDR1 as MNHNS and CDR2 as SASEGT. Trimming shortened V by 2 bases and J by 0 bases, and 13 bases separated the two germline ends. CDR3: CASSERDASATNEKLFF. In DNA form, the CDR3 reads TGTGCCAGCAGTGAAAGAGACGCCTCTGCAACTAATGAAAAACTGTTTTTT.

This clonotype showed up just a few times. This chain uses TRBV18 with TRBJ2-3; TRBD2 is a possible D gene (6 bases). Germline V gives CDR1 KGHSH, CDR2 LQKENI. V lost 2 bases to trimming and J lost 5 bases, with 11 bases between them. The length of the CDR3 is 14 residues. The CDR3 sequence: CASSPIGGEDTQYF. CDR3 DNA sequence: TGTGCCAGCTCACCAATCGGAGGGGAAGATACGCAGTATTTT.

The CDR3 spells CASSLAETGYGYTF. The CDR3 coding sequence is TGCGCCAGCAGCTTGGCGGAGACAGGGTATGGCTACACCTTC. The V and J genes are TRBV5-1 and TRBJ1-2; 7 bases are shared with TRBD1. The junction had 4 bases not matched to a gene; V was cut back by 0 bases and J by 5 bases. Germline CDR1 SGHRS, CDR2 YFSETQ. The CDR3 is 14 residues long.

This sequence joins TRBV28 and TRBJ2-2; a weak D match, TRBD1 (6 bases). CDR1 is MDHEN, CDR2 SYDVKM, per germline. CDR3 size: 17 residues. Trimming took 4 bases from V and 6 from J, leaving 21 bases between them. The CDR3 DNA follows: TGTGCCAGCAGTTCCCCCCTGCGTCAGGGGAAGGCCGGGGAGCTGTTTTTT. This encodes CASSSPLRQGKAGELFF. The variable domain in full, with the rest retrieved from reference TRBV28 and TRBJ2-2, is DVKVTQSSRYLVKRTGEKVFLECVQDMDHENMFWYRQDPGLGLRLIYFSYDVKMKEKGDIPEGYSVSREKKERFSLILESASTNQTSMYLCASSSPLRQGKAGELFFGEGSRLTVL.

The chain is built from TRBV3-1 and TRBJ1-6; D may be TRBD1 (5 bases). The germline V gene has CDR1 LGHDT and CDR2 YNNKEL (reference sequence). V gave up 3 bases and J gave up 14 bases, with 11 bases separating them. The CDR3 consists of 12 residues. The CDR3 spells CASSQGGLALHF. CDR3 in DNA: TGTGCCAGCAGCCAGGGGGGTTTAGCCCTCCACTTT.

This clonotype was counted a few times. V and J are TRBV20-1 and TRBJ2-4; D may be TRBD1 or TRBD2 (6 bases each). The germline V gene encodes CDR1 DFQATT and CDR2 SNEGSKA (reference sequence). V lost 6 bases and J 0 bases, leaving 15 bases between the germline ends. This CDR3 is built from 15 residues. Written as DNA, the CDR3 is TGCAGTGCGGGTGGCCGGGGGCGAGCCAAAAACATTCAGTACTTC. Translating gives CSAGGRGRAKNIQYF.

The chain employs TRBV7-8 and TRBJ2-7; TRBD1 agrees at 7 bases. CDR1 is SGHVS, CDR2 FQNEAQ, per germline. V shed 5 bases, J shed 5 bases, and the junction held 12 bases outside the gene matches. The CDR3 sequence is 15 residues long. This chain's CDR3 is CASSPTDREWDEQYF. Here the CDR3 DNA reads TGTGCCAGCAGCCCCACTGACAGGGAGTGGGACGAGCAGTACTTC.

This clonotype was seen a few times. In nucleotides, the CDR3 is TGTGCCAGCTCACCAAGGGACGGTGGGGGGAACACTGAAGCTTTCTTT. Its protein is CASSPRDGGGNTEAFF. This chain uses TRBV18 with TRBJ1-1, with D possibly being TRBD1 (5 bases). V lost 2 bases, J lost 1 base, and 14 bases lay in between. This CDR3 has 16 amino acids. The germline V gene encodes CDR1 KGHSH and CDR2 LQKENI.

V usage is TRBV20-1 and J usage is TRBJ2-7; TRBD1 is a possible D gene (5 bases). The CDR3 runs 13 residues. The ends were cut back, 4 bases at V and 11 bases at J, with 21 bases in the middle. The germline V gene encodes CDR1 DFQATT and CDR2 SNEGSKA (reference sequence). CDR3 sequence reads: CSATRERNTNKYF. Written as DNA, the CDR3 is TGCAGTGCTACCAGGGAAAGAAATACGAACAAGTACTTC.

The sample holds a few counts of this clonotype. The chain joins TRBV9 to TRBJ2-5; D perhaps matches TRBD1 (5 bases). V was shortened by 2 bases and J by 5 bases, with 13 bases between the two germline ends. CDR1 is SGDLS, CDR2 YYNGEE, per germline. This CDR3 spans 14 amino acids. The CDR3, as DNA: TGTGCCAGCAGCGTTGACAGCCGGATGGAGACCCAGTACTTC. It translates to CASSVDSRMETQYF.

This clonotype turned up a few times. The CDR3 region is CASSPLRSEQFF. DNA for the CDR3: TGTGCCAGCTCACCATTGCGTAGTGAGCAGTTCTTC. The chain carries TRBV18 and TRBJ2-1; no definite D call. Per germline, CDR1 KGHSH and CDR2 LQKENI. The CDR3 is 12 amino acids. V was shortened by 2 bases and J by 9 bases, with 8 bases between the two germline ends. The whole variable domain, filled in from reference TRBV18 and TRBJ2-1, reads NAGVMQNPRHLVRRRGQEARLRCSPMKGHSHVYWYRQLPEEGLKFMVYLQKENIIDESGMPKERFSAEFPKEGPSILRIQQVVRGDSAAYFCASSPLRSEQFFGPGTRLTVL.

The V and J genes are TRBV20-1 and TRBJ2-1, with 7 bases matching TRBD1. Germline trimming cut 3 bases from V and 4 bases from J; bases unmatched to any gene: 3. Germline values: CDR1 DFQATT, CDR2 SNEGSKA (reference sequence). This CDR3 has 13 residues. For the CDR3, the DNA is TGCAGTGCTAGGACAGGGCGATACAATGAGCAGTTCTTC. Translation: CSARTGRYNEQFF.

V usage is TRBV5-1 and J usage is TRBJ2-3; D might be TRBD1 (5 bases). The germline CDR1 and CDR2 sequences are SGHRS and YFSETQ. The V end lost 2 bases, the J end lost 4 bases, and 14 bases lay between the germline ends. The CDR3 covers 15 residues. Here the CDR3 reads CASSFGGADPDTQYF. CDR3 coding DNA: TGCGCCAGCAGCTTTGGTGGGGCAGATCCAGATACGCAGTATTTT. The variable domain in full, completed from reference TRBV5-1 and TRBJ2-3, reads KAGVTQTPRYLIKTRGQQVTLSCSPISGHRSVSWYQQTPGQGLQFLFEYFSETQRNKGNFPGRFSGRQFSNSRSEMNVSTLELGDSALYLCASSFGGADPDTQYFGPGTRLTVL.

The chain is built from TRBV4-3 and TRBJ1-1; possible D gene TRBD1, 6 bases. Germline V CDR1 and CDR2: LGHNA, YSLEER. Trimming stripped 1 base from V and 4 bases from J, with 13 bases between. The CDR3 has 15 residues. CDR3 sequence: CASSQVSGARTEAFF. CDR3 in DNA: TGCGCCAGCAGCCAAGTATCGGGGGCTCGCACTGAAGCTTTCTTT.

Many counts were recorded for this clonotype. J is TRBJ2-2 and V is TRBV6-5; TRBD1 matches at 8 bases. Germline-derived CDR1 and CDR2 are MNHEY and SVGAGI. This CDR3 comprises 18 residues. After removal of 0 bases from V and 8 bases from J, the junction contained 14 bases not matched to a gene. The CDR3 nucleotides are TGTGCCAGCAGTTACTCATCGTGGCGTCAGGGGGCGTCGGGGGAGCTGTTTTTT. Its protein is CASSYSSWRQGASGELFF.

This clonotype showed up just a few times. The chain employs TRBV4-2 and TRBJ2-3; 10 positions agree with TRBD2. Germline trimming cut 4 bases from V and 5 bases from J; bases unmatched to any gene: 9. The V gene's germline CDR1 is LGHNA and CDR2 YNFKEQ. The CDR3 sequence is 16 residues long. As DNA, the CDR3 is TGTGCCAGCAGCCTCCTGGGGATAGCGGGGGGAGATACGCAGTATTTT. Translation gives CASSLLGIAGGDTQYF.

Comments on this clonotype: A much larger clone differs by one base, so this may be a read error. This chain joins TRBV19 and TRBJ2-2; D remains ambiguous. Germline CDR1 and CDR2: LNHDA and SQIVND (reference sequence). The CDR3 spans 15 residues. The CDR3 sequence is CATTGRVTSTVELFF. In DNA, the CDR3 is TGTGCCACTACCGGTCGCGTGACGAGCACCGTGGAGCTGTTTTTT.

This clonotype has only a few counts. V and J are TRBV5-1 and TRBJ1-4; D call uncertain. From germline, CDR1 is SGHRS and CDR2 YFSETQ. The ends were cut back, 4 bases at V and 2 bases at J, with 12 bases in the middle. This CDR3 has 15 residues. CDR3 DNA: TGCGCCAGCAGCGTGGGGAGTATGACTAATGAAAAACTGTTTTTT. Translating gives CASSVGSMTNEKLFF.

This rearrangement joins TRBV19 to TRBJ1-5, with D perhaps matching TRBD1 (6 bases). The germline CDR1 and CDR2 sequences are LNHDA and SQIVND (reference sequence). The CDR3 runs 14 residues. V was shortened by 9 bases and J by 0 bases, with 12 bases between the two germline ends. As DNA, the CDR3 is TGTGCCAGATGGCAGGGGCGTAGCAATCAGCCCCAGCATTTT. Translation: CARWQGRSNQPQHF.

This clonotype has more than one count but fewer than ten. The gene calls are TRBV28 and TRBJ2-1; D might be TRBD2 (6 bases). This CDR3 has 16 amino acids. CDR1 MDHEN and CDR2 SYDVKM come from the germline V gene. V was trimmed by 4 bases and J by 10 bases, leaving 23 bases between them. The CDR3 reads CASSSWTSAGIREQFF. Written as DNA, the CDR3 is TGTGCCAGCAGTTCGTGGACCTCGGCGGGAATCAGAGAGCAGTTCTTC.

This clonotype was seen a few times. V gene TRBV24-1 combines with J gene TRBJ2-1, with 9 positions matching TRBD1. V shed 5 bases and J 5 bases; nucleotides not matched to a gene: 3. Germline loops: CDR1 KGHDR, CDR2 SFDVKD. CDR3 size: 14 residues. The CDR3 is CATSGTGVNNEQFF. The DNA for the CDR3 is TGTGCCACCAGTGGGACAGGGGTCAACAATGAGCAGTTCTTC.

CDR3 in amino acids: CATSDRTGSYNNEQFF. The CDR3 coding sequence is TGTGCCACCAGTGATCGGACAGGGTCTTATAACAATGAGCAGTTCTTC. The V gene is TRBV24-1, the J gene TRBJ2-1, with TRBD1 matching over 8 bases. This CDR3 region has 16 residues. After removal of 3 bases from V and 5 bases from J, the junction contained 8 bases not matched to a gene. Per germline, CDR1 KGHDR and CDR2 SFDVKD.

This chain links TRBV12-3 or TRBV12-4 with TRBJ2-1, with unresolved D. CDR3 length: 12 residues. V lost 7 bases and J lost 4, with 8 bases in between. CDR3 region: CASIGSYNEQFF. In nucleotides, the CDR3 is TGTGCCAGCATTGGATCATACAATGAGCAGTTCTTC.

V gene TRBV21-1 combines with J gene TRBJ2-7; TRBD1, the table's D call, lacks a check against the DNA. TRBV21-1 is a pseudogene segment. The CDR3 covers 16 residues. The CDR3 sequence: CASGKGVGLASYEQYF. As DNA, the CDR3 is TGTGCCAGCGGGAAGGGGGTGGGACTAGCGTCGTACGAGCAGTACTTC.

This clonotype was observed a few times. The chain carries TRBV12-3 or TRBV12-4 and TRBJ2-1, with D tentatively TRBD1 (5 bases). V was shortened by 5 bases and J by 8 bases, with 13 bases between the two germline ends. The CDR3 contains 13 residues. The CDR3 sequence is CASSTGRLDEQFF. The CDR3 bases are TGTGCCAGCAGTACAGGACGTCTTGATGAGCAGTTCTTC.

This clonotype showed up just a few times. V usage is TRBV5-1 and J usage is TRBJ2-7; 8 bases fit TRBD2. This CDR3 region has 15 residues. CDR1 is SGHRS and CDR2 is YFSETQ in the germline V gene. J gave up 0 bases and V 2 bases, and 4 bases lay outside the gene matches. CDR3 nucleotides: TGCGCCAGCAGCTTCTCACTAGCGGACTCCTACGAGCAGTACTTC. Residues: CASSFSLADSYEQYF.

This clonotype was picked up a small number of times. The rearrangement links TRBV7-2 to TRBJ1-2; 10 bases match TRBD1. Germline V lookup: CDR1 SGHTA, CDR2 FQGNSA. V was pared by 5 bases and J by 4 bases, with 10 bases of the junction left unmatched. This CDR3 has 16 amino acids. Written as DNA, the CDR3 is TGTGCCAGCAGCCCGATAAGGGACAGGGGATCCTATGGCTACACCTTC. Translating gives CASSPIRDRGSYGYTF.